What follows are 20 T cell receptor beta chains derived from one specimen sequenced in a study of tumor-infiltrating lymphocytes in primary liver carcinoma (TCRdb year 2017). Blood RNA was extracted from unsorted whole blood with TRIzol reagent; germline DNA came from the DNeasy Blood & Tissue kit. TCRdb records Illumina HiSeq 2500 as the sequencer. A constant-region primer and ProtoScript II reverse transcriptase were used to reverse-transcribe TCRbeta-specific cDNA from approximately 450 ng total RNA. Three nested multiplex PCR rounds, following a slightly modified ARM-PCR procedure, were used to build the TCRbeta libraries. Multiplex TRBV1-TRBV30 forward primers and a Cbeta reverse primer were used in the first two PCR rounds, each of which was run for around 9 cycles. TCRdb trimmed public reads at Q25 via fastp, called clones via MiXCR and kept in-frame beta chains. Rows with one shared CDR3 protein collapse into an entry with the most common genes and DNA. The sample table contains some 180,000 distinct CDR3 sequences; only one count was recorded for roughly three fifths of them. In total, the top ten clones hold approximately 67% of the sample.

Material: peripheral blood. The source of these receptors is a man aged 35 to 55 with primary liver carcinoma and hepatitis B virus infection.

About this clonotype itself: An end of the junction does not agree with germline; a read error may underlie this. V and J are TRBV12-3 or TRBV12-4 and TRBJ2-7, with 9 bases matching TRBD1. CDR3 length equals 13 residues. The DNA of the CDR3 is TGTGCCCGCAGTCGGGACAGGGTGTACGAGCAGTACTTC. It is translated as CARSRDRVYEQYF.

The CDR3 is CASRKGASTGELFF. The CDR3 nucleotides read TGTGCCAGCAGGAAGGGGGCTAGCACCGGGGAGCTGTTTTTT. The chain recombines TRBV6-6 with TRBJ2-2, with 7 bases lining up with TRBD1. The trim removed 6 bases at V and 4 bases at J, leaving 5 bases unmatched. Germline lookup yields CDR1 MNHNY and CDR2 SVGAGI (reference sequence). CDR3 size: 14 residues.

As for this clonotype: The conserved phenylalanine or tryptophan is not found at the CDR3 terminus, so this likely reflects a read error. This chain uses TRBV6-1 with TRBJ2-2; 9 positions match TRBD2. The germline CDR1 and CDR2 sequences are MNHNS and SASEGT. The CDR3 consists of 16 residues. This CDR3 is CASSSSGTSQAGELFS. CDR3 bases: TGTGCCAGCAGTTCTAGCGGGACAAGTCAGGCCGGGGAACTGTTTTCT.

This chain uses TRBV29-1 with TRBJ2-7; TRBD1 might be the D (6 bases). V shed 7 bases and J shed 5 bases, with 21 bases lying between them. Germline CDR1 is SQVTM and CDR2 is ANQGSEA. This CDR3 contains 14 residues. The CDR3 nucleotides read TGCAGCGCCATGCCCCAGGGGACGATGCACGAGCAGTACTTC. It translates to CSAMPQGTMHEQYF.

This clonotype was picked up many times. The chain's CDR3 is CASRERDTTYGYTF. CDR3 nucleotides: TGTGCCAGCAGAGAGAGGGACACCACCTATGGCTACACCTTC. This sequence joins TRBV11-2 and TRBJ1-2, with TRBD1 as a possible D gene (6 bases). With 6 bases removed from V and 4 bases from J, the gap between germline ends came to 15 bases. The length of the CDR3 is 14 residues. Germline assignment: CDR1 SGHAT and CDR2 FQNNGV.

This clonotype came up a few times. This clone may be a read error of a much larger clone one base away. Here the CDR3 reads CASSVGPDRLYF. CDR3 nucleotide sequence: TGTGCCAGCAGTGTTGGACCGGACAGATTATACTTC. The V gene is TRBV6-5, the J gene TRBJ2-7; D is possibly TRBD1 (6 bases). There are 12 residues in the CDR3. V lost 5 bases and J 13 bases, leaving 18 bases between the germline ends. Looked up from germline, CDR1 is MNHEY and CDR2 is SVGAGI.

J is TRBJ2-7 and V is TRBV4-1; 8 bases align to TRBD2. This CDR3 has 17 amino acids. Germline V gene data show CDR1 as MGHRA and CDR2 as YSYEKL. J lost 5 bases, V lost 4 bases, and 16 bases had no gene match. For the CDR3, the DNA is TGCGCCAGCAGCCTCCGGACTAGCAGGAGGCCCCCCGACGAGCAGTACTTC. Encoded protein: CASSLRTSRRPPDEQYF.

To note about this clonotype: One junction end disagrees with the germline gene, perhaps due to a read error. The chain recombines TRBV30 with TRBJ2-2; 7 positions agree with TRBD1. Germline V CDR1 and CDR2: GTSNPN, SVGIG (reference sequence). The CDR3 loop spans 15 amino acids. This chain's CDR3 is CVWRKFDREFGELFF. CDR3 bases: TGTGTCTGGAGAAAGTTTGACAGGGAGTTCGGGGAGCTGTTTTTT.

This clonotype showed up just a few times. The chain employs TRBV10-3 and TRBJ2-1, with 7 bases lining up with TRBD2. CDR3 length equals 15 residues. J lost 8 bases, V lost 4 bases, and 11 bases had no gene match. The germline gives CDR1 ENHRY, CDR2 SYGVKD. The CDR3 DNA follows: TGTGCCATCAGTGGGGGGGGAGGCCCCTCGGATGAGCAGTTCTTC. Its translation: CAISGGGGPSDEQFF.

The chain links TRBV6-9 to TRBJ2-2; 7 nucleotides match TRBD1. J was trimmed by 0 bases and V by 5 bases; bases with no gene match: 9. CDR1 and CDR2 (germline): MNHGY, SVAAGI. CDR3 size: 17 residues. Here the CDR3 reads CASSPGTAGSNTGELFF. In nucleotides, the CDR3 is TGTGCCAGCAGTCCCGGGACAGCCGGTTCGAACACCGGGGAGCTGTTTTTT.

In its sample, this clonotype was seen many times. This chain connects TRBV29-1 to TRBJ2-6, with TRBD1 matching 8 bases. Germline assignment: CDR1 SQVTM and CDR2 ANQGSEA. The CDR3 spans 19 residues. Losses at the gene ends were 0 bases for V and 0 bases for J; bases not matched to a gene: 10. CDR3 region: CSVEDRLGQDSSGANVLTF. The CDR3 coding sequence is TGCAGCGTTGAAGATCGGCTGGGACAGGACAGCTCTGGGGCCAACGTCCTGACTTTC.

This rearrangement joins TRBV6-1 to TRBJ2-7; D may be TRBD2 (6 bases). The CDR3 is 14 amino acids. The V gene's germline CDR1 is MNHNS and CDR2 SASEGT. Trimming stripped 0 bases from V and 3 bases from J, with 9 bases between. In nucleotides, the CDR3 is TGTGCCAGCAGTGAAGCGGGGGGACGCTACGAGCAGTACTTC. Encoded protein: CASSEAGGRYEQYF.

The chain has TRBV13 and TRBJ2-7, with 8 bases that match TRBD1. The CDR3 contains 14 residues. CDR1 is PRHDT and CDR2 is FYEKMQ in the germline V gene (reference sequence). The V segment lost 5 bases and the J segment 6 bases; nucleotides outside the gene matches: 9. CDR3 region: CASSVRDRWVEQYF. The CDR3 nucleotides read TGTGCCAGCAGCGTCCGGGACAGGTGGGTCGAGCAGTACTTC.

This clonotype has just one count. This chain connects TRBV6-5 to TRBJ1-6, with TRBD1 matching over 7 bases. The CDR3 consists of 13 residues. J was trimmed by 5 bases and V by 7 bases; bases with no gene match: 2. Per the germline V gene, CDR1 is MNHEY and CDR2 is SVGAGI. This CDR3 is CASMTGNNSPLHF. CDR3 in DNA: TGTGCCAGCATGACAGGGAATAATTCACCCCTCCACTTT.

This chain uses TRBV12-3 or TRBV12-4 with TRBJ1-2; the D is unclear. The V end was cut by 9 bases, the J end by 8 bases, with 16 bases between. There are 12 residues in the CDR3. The DNA for the CDR3 is TGTGCCAGTTCGGGAATTCACGGGGGCTACACCTTC. This gives the protein CASSGIHGGYTF.

This clonotype has just a few counts. The rearrangement joins TRBV6-1 to TRBJ2-3, with D tentatively TRBD1 (5 bases). Germline CDR1 MNHNS, CDR2 SASEGT. CDR3 length: 15 amino acids. V lost 4 bases, J lost 2 bases, and 13 bases lay in between. The CDR3 sequence: CASSASDSITDTQYF. For the CDR3, the DNA is TGTGCCAGCAGTGCCTCCGACAGCATCACAGATACGCAGTATTTT.

This chain joins TRBV11-2 and TRBJ2-2; D perhaps matches TRBD2 (5 bases). V dropped 2 bases and J dropped 7 bases, with 26 bases sitting between them. The CDR3 loop spans 19 amino acids. Germline V gene lookup returns CDR1 SGHAT and CDR2 FQNNGV. The CDR3 DNA reads as TGTGCCAGCAGCTTAACCTATCCAATGAGGGCCAGAGAGATCGGGGAGCTGTTTTTT. Encoded protein: CASSLTYPMRAREIGELFF.

This clonotype was counted between two and nine times. The chain employs TRBV4-1 and TRBJ2-7; D unresolved. Trimming stripped 0 bases from V and 0 bases from J, with 9 bases between. Per the germline V gene, CDR1 is MGHRA and CDR2 is YSYEKL. The CDR3 consists of 15 residues. The CDR3 loop is CASSQEEDSSYEQYF. DNA for the CDR3: TGCGCCAGCAGCCAAGAAGAGGATTCCTCCTACGAGCAGTACTTC.

This clonotype has more than one count but fewer than ten. This chain joins TRBV6-5 and TRBJ1-1, with 8 bases aligning to TRBD1. Looked up from germline, CDR1 is MNHEY and CDR2 is SVGAGI. The CDR3 has 15 residues. The V and J ends lost 0 bases and 1 base, in that order; junction bases with no gene match: 1. CDR3 loop: CASSYSDRANTEAFF. The DNA for the CDR3 is TGTGCCAGCAGTTACTCGGACAGGGCGAACACTGAAGCTTTCTTT.

V and J are TRBV7-9 and TRBJ1-2; 9 positions agree with TRBD1. Germline V gene sequence: CDR1 SEHNR, CDR2 FQNEAQ (reference sequence). The CDR3 has 15 residues. The J segment lost 3 bases and the V segment lost 5 bases, leaving 7 bases of the junction unmatched. The CDR3 loop is CASSLTGGAHYGYTF. In DNA, the CDR3 is TGTGCCAGCAGCCTCACAGGGGGCGCGCACTATGGCTACACCTTC.